This passage covers 14 T cell receptor beta chains from one sample sequenced in a study of blood T cell repertoires in COVID-19. Profiling relied on immunoSEQ multiplex PCR, and the TCRdb table lists in-frame clones only, not all of them. The sample comprises 150,000 to 200,000 clones, about 76% of which are singletons, and roughly 7.8% rests with the top ten. The sequenced material came from peripheral blood. All receptors come from a woman aged 45-65 years with active or convalescent COVID-19.

Note on this clone: Other DNA sequences within the sample encode an identical CDR3. The rearrangement joins TRBV5-1 to TRBJ1-1; 9 nucleotides agree with TRBD1. Trimming removed 2 bases from V and 5 bases from J; junction bases left unmatched: 4. The CDR3 spans 14 residues. Germline-derived CDR1 and CDR2 are SGHRS and YFSETQ. The CDR3 loop reads CASSLQGARTEAFF. DNA for the CDR3: TGCGCCAGCAGCTTACAGGGGGCTAGGACTGAAGCTTTCTTT.

This chain links TRBV3-1 (or the pseudogene TRBV3-2) with TRBJ2-3; 11 bases match TRBD2. The J segment lost 4 bases and the V segment lost 6 bases, leaving 9 bases of the junction unmatched. The germline gives CDR1 LGHDT, CDR2 YNNKEL (reference sequence). CDR3 length: 16 amino acids. CDR3 nucleotide sequence: TGTGCCAGCAGACACTTAGCGGGGGGGCCGTCAGATACGCAGTATTTT. The encoded protein is CASRHLAGGPSDTQYF.

This chain joins TRBV29-1 and TRBJ1-1; D is unclear. Germline assignment: CDR1 SQVTM and CDR2 ANQGSEA. The CDR3 spans 11 residues. V was shortened by 4 bases and J by 0 bases, with 3 bases between the two germline ends. CDR3 sequence reads: CSVVVNTEAFF. The CDR3 nucleotides are TGCAGCGTTGTAGTGAACACTGAAGCTTTCTTT.

The rearrangement uses TRBV3-1 (or the pseudogene TRBV3-2) and TRBJ1-1; D remains ambiguous. Germline V gene lookup returns CDR1 LGHDT and CDR2 YNNKEL (reference sequence). This CDR3 spans 13 amino acids. Trimming stripped 7 bases from V and 0 bases from J, with 9 bases between. The CDR3 region is CASTPTVNTEAFF. The CDR3 nucleotides are TGTGCCAGCACCCCTACAGTGAACACTGAAGCTTTCTTT.

The chain uses TRBV18 and TRBJ2-3; possible D gene TRBD2, 6 bases. CDR3 length equals 15 residues. CDR1 KGHSH and CDR2 LQKENI come from the germline V gene. Trimming removed 3 bases from V and 1 base from J, with 11 bases in between. DNA of the CDR3: TGTGCCAGCTCACCGGGACTTTTCGGCACAGATACGCAGTATTTT. Translated, it gives CASSPGLFGTDTQYF.

V is TRBV18 and J is TRBJ1-6; 9 positions agree with TRBD1. V dropped 4 bases and J dropped 7; count of bases not matched to a gene: 5. Germline V gives CDR1 KGHSH, CDR2 LQKENI. This CDR3 is 15 amino acids long. Here the CDR3 reads CASSQSDRGNSPLHF. CDR3 sequence (DNA): TGTGCCAGCTCACAATCCGACAGGGGGAATTCACCCCTCCACTTT. Based on the CDR3 plus reference TRBV18 and TRBJ1-6, the full variable domain is NAGVMQNPRHLVRRRGQEARLRCSPMKGHSHVYWYRQLPEEGLKFMVYLQKENIIDESGMPKERFSAEFPKEGPSILRIQQVVRGDSAAYFCASSQSDRGNSPLHFGNGTRLTVT.

This clone was seen a single time. The chain is built from TRBV7-9 and TRBJ2-7, with TRBD2 matching over 7 bases. The germline CDR1 and CDR2 sequences are SEHNR and FQNEAQ (reference sequence). This CDR3 has 12 residues. Trimming at V came to 1 base and at J to 11 bases, leaving 5 bases not matched to a gene. This CDR3 reads CASSLVGEGKYF. CDR3 bases: TGTGCCAGCAGCTTAGTGGGGGAGGGGAAGTACTTC.

V gene TRBV19 combines with J gene TRBJ1-1; 7 bases are shared with TRBD1. Germline lookup yields CDR1 LNHDA and CDR2 SQIVND (reference sequence). CDR3 size: 12 residues. The ends lost 7 bases at V and 3 bases at J; junction bases unmatched: 2. The CDR3 is CASTGGYTEAFF. The DNA for the CDR3 is TGTGCCAGTACAGGGGGGTACACTGAAGCTTTCTTT.

The chain couples TRBV27 to TRBJ1-1; D might be TRBD1 (5 bases). The CDR3 has 13 residues. Trimming pared 6 bases from V and 1 base from J, leaving 9 bases between. Germline V gene data show CDR1 as MNHEY and CDR2 as SMNVEV (reference sequence). CDR3 amino acids: CASRGGQNTEAFF. DNA of the CDR3: TGTGCCAGCAGGGGGGGTCAGAACACTGAAGCTTTCTTT.

The V call is TRBV4-2, the J call TRBJ2-3, with 8 bases matching TRBD1. Germline V gene lookup returns CDR1 LGHNA and CDR2 YNFKEQ. The CDR3 extends over 20 amino acids. J was trimmed by 3 bases and V by 0 bases; bases with no gene match: 17. CDR3 sequence reads: CASSQEGAGGGILDTDTQYF. In nucleotides, the CDR3 is TGTGCCAGCAGCCAAGAAGGAGCAGGGGGCGGCATCCTAGATACAGATACGCAGTATTTT.

This chain joins TRBV2 and TRBJ1-6, with TRBD1 matching 10 bases. V dropped 5 bases and J dropped 10; count of bases not matched to a gene: 11. CDR3 size: 16 residues. Germline V gene data show CDR1 as SNHLY and CDR2 as FYNNEI. DNA of the CDR3: TGTGCCAGCAGTCCCGAGAGACAGGGGGCATGGTCACCCCTCCACTTT. It yields the protein CASSPERQGAWSPLHF.

This sequence joins TRBV7-2 and TRBJ2-5; D might be TRBD2 (5 bases). CDR3 length equals 14 residues. The ends were cut back, 2 bases at V and 1 base at J, with 8 bases in the middle. Germline CDR1 reads SGHTA; CDR2 reads FQGNSA. The CDR3 region has the DNA TGTGCCAGCAGCTTATCAGGAGGCCAAGAGACCCAGTACTTC. Translating gives CASSLSGGQETQYF.

The V gene is TRBV4-3, the J gene TRBJ1-4; D remains ambiguous. CDR1 is LGHNA, CDR2 YSLEER, per germline. V was shortened by 5 bases and J by 3 bases, with 7 bases between the two germline ends. CDR3 length: 13 amino acids. In nucleotides, the CDR3 is TGCGCCAGCAGCATGGGCCCTAATGAAAAACTGTTTTTT. Protein product: CASSMGPNEKLFF.

There are a few counts of this clone. The V and J genes are TRBV10-3 and TRBJ1-2; perhaps TRBD1 as D (6 bases). The ends were cut back, 5 bases at V and 1 base at J, with 8 bases in the middle. Germline CDR1 ENHRY, CDR2 SYGVKD. The CDR3 is 13 amino acids. CDR3 in amino acids: CAISKGVNYGYTF. The CDR3 DNA follows: TGTGCCATCAGTAAGGGGGTTAACTATGGCTACACCTTC.